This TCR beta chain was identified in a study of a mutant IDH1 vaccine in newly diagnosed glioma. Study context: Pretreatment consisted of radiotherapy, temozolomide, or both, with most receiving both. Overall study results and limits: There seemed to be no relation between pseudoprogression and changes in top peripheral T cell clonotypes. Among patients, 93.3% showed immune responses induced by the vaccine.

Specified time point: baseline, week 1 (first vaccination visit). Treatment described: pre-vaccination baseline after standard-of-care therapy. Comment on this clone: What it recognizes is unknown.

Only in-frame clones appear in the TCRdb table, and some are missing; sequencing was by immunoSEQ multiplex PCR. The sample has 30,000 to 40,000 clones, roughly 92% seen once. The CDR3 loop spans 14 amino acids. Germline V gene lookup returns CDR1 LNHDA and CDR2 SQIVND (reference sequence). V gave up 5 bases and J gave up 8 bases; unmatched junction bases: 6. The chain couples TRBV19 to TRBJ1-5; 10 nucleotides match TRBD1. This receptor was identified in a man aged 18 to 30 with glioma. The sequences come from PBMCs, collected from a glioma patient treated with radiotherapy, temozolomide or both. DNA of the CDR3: TGTGCCAGTAGTCTGGACAGGGGGGAAAAGCCCCAGCATTTT. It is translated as CASSLDRGEKPQHF.